This paragraph covers one T cell receptor beta chain sequence. Its antigen is undetermined. TCRdb fed the RT-PCR reads into MiXCR, producing one record per CDR3 protein. Of roughly 500,000 distinct CDR3 sequences listed, about 15% were seen once; the top ten hold 2.5% to 3.5%. The V end lost 3 bases, the J end lost 5 bases, and 11 bases lay between the germline ends. This CDR3 comprises 15 residues. CDR1 is LGHDT, CDR2 YNNKEL, per germline (reference sequence). The record originates from a study of response to subunit inactivated influenza vaccine. Study findings and constraints: Authors proposed each seasonal influenza vaccination draws in few new T cells.

The chain joins TRBV3-1 to TRBJ2-6, with D possibly TRBD2 on 5 matching bases. The sample was CD4+ T cells sorted from PBMCs, taken about 23 months after vaccination. The receptor comes from a man in his fifties or sixties who received an inactivated influenza vaccine. CDR3 amino acids: CASSHGELRANVLTF. In DNA, the CDR3 is TGTGCCAGCAGCCATGGGGAGCTTAGGGCCAACGTCCTGACTTTC.